These 22 T cell receptor beta chains share one sample of origin, sequenced in a study of CDR3 diversity in severe acne. Via MiXCR, TCRdb re-called the PCR reads, giving one row per CDR3 protein. The sample has about 90,000 distinct CDR3 sequences; 45% to 55% are singletons. Sequenced input: blood. The receptors come from a male donor in good health, serving as a control.

The CDR3 is CASSQGQAAGETQYF. The CDR3 DNA reads as TGTGCCAGCAGCCAAGGACAGGCGGCAGGAGAGACCCAGTACTTC. The chain is built from TRBV7-9 and TRBJ2-5, with 7 bases that match TRBD1. With 5 bases clipped from V and 4 bases from J, the junction kept 10 bases outside the gene matches. The germline V gene has CDR1 SEHNR and CDR2 FQNEAQ (reference sequence). This CDR3 region has 15 residues.

Worth noting for this clonotype: At one boundary the junction diverges from the germline segment, which might be a read error. The gene calls are TRBV7-9 and TRBJ2-3; weak D call: TRBD2 (5 bases). This CDR3 is built from 13 residues. CDR1 is SEHNR, CDR2 FQNEAQ, per germline (reference sequence). Here the CDR3 DNA reads TGTGCTAGCAGCTTAGCGTCTAGCGATACGCAGTATTTT. This gives the protein CASSLASSDTQYF.

Within the sample, this clonotype is medium-sized. The chain uses TRBV20-1 and TRBJ2-7; 10 bases fit TRBD2. Germline assignment: CDR1 DFQATT and CDR2 SNEGSKA (reference sequence). The CDR3 is 15 amino acids. The V segment lost 0 bases and the J segment 3 bases; nucleotides outside the gene matches: 5. The CDR3 spells CSARDLAGGGYEQYF. The CDR3 DNA sequence: TGCAGTGCTAGAGATTTAGCGGGAGGAGGCTACGAGCAGTACTTC.

The V and J genes are TRBV24-1 and TRBJ2-7; D is ambiguous. The CDR3 runs to 14 residues. Germline-derived CDR1 and CDR2 are KGHDR and SFDVKD. The V end was cut by 4 bases, the J end by 3 bases, with 12 bases between. In DNA, the CDR3 is TGTGCCACCAGTGACGAAGGTCCGGACTACGAGCAGTACTTC. Residues: CATSDEGPDYEQYF.

The V call is TRBV25-1, the J call TRBJ1-2; 12 bases fit TRBD1. This CDR3 comprises 16 residues. V lost 5 bases to trimming and J lost 4 bases; unmatched junction nucleotides: 8. Germline loops: CDR1 MGHDK, CDR2 SYGVNS. The CDR3 region has the DNA TGTGCCAGCAGTCCCGGGACAGGGGGCGCTTTCTATGGCTACACCTTC. This sequence encodes CASSPGTGGAFYGYTF.

The gene calls are TRBV7-8 and TRBJ1-2; tentative D call: TRBD1 (5 bases). This CDR3 has 11 amino acids. Trimming cost V 8 bases and J 5 bases, with 9 bases left between them. Looked up from germline, CDR1 is SGHVS and CDR2 is FQNEAQ. The CDR3 region is CASGPGYGYTF. For the CDR3, the DNA is TGTGCCAGCGGGCCAGGGTATGGCTACACCTTC.

The J gene is TRBJ1-1, the V gene TRBV5-6; maybe TRBD1 (6 bases). This CDR3 contains 14 residues. The germline V gene encodes CDR1 SGHDT and CDR2 YYEEEE. With 2 bases removed from V and 2 bases from J, the gap between germline ends came to 10 bases. As DNA, the CDR3 is TGTGCCAGCAGCTTTGGACAGACAAACACTGAAGCTTTCTTT. This codes for CASSFGQTNTEAFF.

About this clonotype itself: At one of its ends the junction is not consistent with the germline gene, which may arise from a read error. The chain recombines TRBV2 with TRBJ2-1; possible D gene TRBD2, 5 bases. From germline, CDR1 is SNHLY and CDR2 FYNNEI. The CDR3 covers 15 residues. DNA of the CDR3: TGTGCCAGCAGTGAGACCAGCGGATACTACAATGAGCAGCTCTTC. Translating gives CASSETSGYYNEQLF. The full variable domain, rest sourced from reference TRBV2 and TRBJ2-1, is EPEVTQTPSHQVTQMGQEVILRCVPISNHLYFYWYRQILGQKVEFLVSFYNNEISEKSEIFDDQFSVERPDGSNFTLKIRSTKLEDSAMYFCASSETSGYYNEQLFGPGTRLTVL.

This clonotype has more than one count but fewer than ten. The chain recombines TRBV2 with TRBJ1-3; the D gene is possibly TRBD1 (5 bases). CDR3 length: 13 residues. V lost 6 bases, J lost 8 bases, and 14 bases lay in between. The germline CDR1 and CDR2 sequences are SNHLY and FYNNEI. The CDR3 loop reads CASRPSGADTIYF. The CDR3 DNA sequence: TGTGCCAGCAGGCCGAGTGGGGCGGACACCATATATTTT.

The chain is built from TRBV5-4 and TRBJ1-3; tentative D call: TRBD1 (6 bases). Trimming left V 2 bases short and J 4 bases short, with 10 bases between. This CDR3 is 14 amino acids long. The germline V gene encodes CDR1 SGHNT and CDR2 YYREEE (reference sequence). CDR3 region: CASSFEGGGNTIYF. DNA for the CDR3: TGTGCCAGCAGCTTTGAGGGGGGAGGAAACACCATATATTTT.

The chain uses TRBV7-9 and TRBJ1-2; D gene uncertain. Trimming shortened V by 5 bases and J by 0 bases, and 13 bases separated the two germline ends. This CDR3 contains 15 residues. The germline V gene has CDR1 SEHNR and CDR2 FQNEAQ (reference sequence). The CDR3 region has the DNA TGTGCCAGCAGCCCGGCCAAGCCCCCTAACTATGGCTACACCTTC. The encoded protein is CASSPAKPPNYGYTF.

There are many counts of this clonotype. The chain employs TRBV7-9 and TRBJ2-1; 8 nucleotides agree with TRBD1. V was pared by 5 bases and J by 4 bases, with 13 bases of the junction left unmatched. Germline V gene data show CDR1 as SEHNR and CDR2 as FQNEAQ (reference sequence). The CDR3 loop spans 17 amino acids. The CDR3 reads CASSKGTGQGLYNEQFF. CDR3 DNA: TGTGCCAGCAGCAAAGGGACAGGACAGGGCCTTTACAATGAGCAGTTCTTC.

The rearrangement joins TRBV7-6 to TRBJ2-1; TRBD1 agrees at 7 bases. CDR1 SGHVS and CDR2 FNYEAQ come from the germline V gene. This CDR3 region has 16 residues. The V and J ends lost 6 bases and 3 bases, in that order; junction bases with no gene match: 11. The CDR3 DNA follows: TGTGCCAGCAGTTTGTACCCCGGGACAGACTACAATGAGCAGTTCTTC. Protein sequence: CASSLYPGTDYNEQFF.

The CDR3 here is CASSQERHVTDGNTIYF. CDR3 DNA: TGTGCCAGCAGCCAAGAACGCCATGTAACGGATGGAAACACCATATATTTT. The rearrangement links TRBV4-2 to TRBJ1-3; D call uncertain. The CDR3 totals 17 residues. The germline V gene encodes CDR1 LGHNA and CDR2 YNFKEQ. V shed 0 bases and J shed 3 bases, with 15 bases lying between them.

This clonotype was seen only a few times. The chain is built from TRBV15 and TRBJ2-5; D unresolved. There are 12 residues in the CDR3. Per germline, CDR1 LNHNV and CDR2 YYDKDF (reference sequence). Trimming pared 8 bases from V and 3 bases from J, leaving 10 bases between. The CDR3 here is CATSLEKETQYF. The CDR3 bases are TGTGCCACCTCGCTGGAAAAAGAGACCCAGTACTTC.

This sequence joins TRBV29-1 and TRBJ2-7; D tentatively reads TRBD1 or TRBD2 (5 bases each). Trimming pared 8 bases from V and 7 bases from J, leaving 21 bases between. Looked up from germline, CDR1 is SQVTM and CDR2 is ANQGSEA. This CDR3 spans 13 amino acids. CDR3 amino acids: CSSYSGRTSEQYF. The CDR3 region has the DNA TGCAGCAGTTACTCGGGGCGGACCTCTGAGCAGTACTTC.

This clonotype showed up just a few times. The V and J genes are TRBV20-1 and TRBJ2-7, with TRBD1 matching over 10 bases. This CDR3 has 14 amino acids. The germline V gene has CDR1 DFQATT and CDR2 SNEGSKA (reference sequence). Unmatched junction bases numbered 5, after V lost 6 bases and J lost 0 bases. The CDR3 DNA sequence: TGCAGTGCCCGAGGGGACAGGGGCTCCTACGAGCAGTACTTC. Translating it yields CSARGDRGSYEQYF.

V usage is TRBV7-9 and J usage is TRBJ1-3; 8 nucleotides line up with TRBD1. The germline CDR1 and CDR2 sequences are SEHNR and FQNEAQ (reference sequence). The CDR3 length is 15 residues. The junction had 2 bases not matched to a gene; V was cut back by 4 bases and J by 0 bases. The CDR3 bases are TGTGCCAGCAGCTCGGGACAGGTCTCTGGAAACACCATATATTTT. It encodes CASSSGQVSGNTIYF.

This clonotype was found a few times. The chain employs TRBV3-1 and TRBJ1-2; tentative D call: TRBD1 (6 bases). The CDR3 runs 15 residues. The germline V gene has CDR1 LGHDT and CDR2 YNNKEL (reference sequence). The ends were cut back, 1 base at V and 4 bases at J, with 13 bases in the middle. For the CDR3, the DNA is TGTGCCAGCAGCCAAGGAGCGAACAGGGTCTATGGCTACACCTTC. It encodes CASSQGANRVYGYTF.

The rearrangement uses TRBV25-1 and TRBJ2-5; D call uncertain. Germline V lookup: CDR1 MGHDK, CDR2 SYGVNS. V lost 3 bases and J lost 4, with 6 bases in between. The CDR3 is made up of 12 amino acids. CDR3 bases: TGTGCCAGCAGTGATAGACTAGAGACCCAGTACTTC. Amino acids: CASSDRLETQYF.

Worth noting for this clonotype: Just one base apart from a much larger clone, this may be a read error. V usage is TRBV19 and J usage is TRBJ2-2; 7 positions match TRBD1. Trimming took 4 bases from V and 5 from J; bases not matched to a gene: 4. The CDR3 has 14 amino acids. Germline V CDR1 and CDR2: LNHDA, SQIVND (reference sequence). The CDR3 loop is CASSKTRGTGELFF. CDR3 nucleotides: TGTGCCAGTAGTAAAACCAGGGGGACCGGGGAGCTGTTTTTT.

This chain uses TRBV3-1 with TRBJ2-1; TRBD2 matches 7 bases. Losses at the gene ends were 4 bases for V and 9 bases for J; bases not matched to a gene: 3. Germline V gene data show CDR1 as LGHDT and CDR2 as YNNKEL (reference sequence). The CDR3 extends over 12 amino acids. The CDR3 bases are TGTGCCAGCAGCCTATCTAGCGGTGAGCAGTTCTTC. Its protein product is CASSLSSGEQFF.